This TCR beta chain was observed in a study of T cell changes during pregnancy in multiple sclerosis. The length of the CDR3 is 15 residues. V lost 2 bases to trimming and J lost 10 bases; unmatched junction nucleotides: 12. CDR1 is SQVTM and CDR2 is ANQGSEA in the germline V gene. TCRdb's copy holds only in-frame clones and misses some; the assay was immunoSEQ multiplex PCR. This table has 45,000 to 60,000 clones, 93% appearing once. Source: peripheral blood, taken in the second trimester of pregnancy. The chain links TRBV29-1 to TRBJ2-5; 11 positions agree with TRBD2. The sequence was obtained from a female donor with multiple sclerosis, enrolled in a pregnancy study. The CDR3 nucleotides read TGCAGCGTTGAACTAGCGGGAGGCCTTCGGAAGGACCAGTACTTC. Its translation is CSVELAGGLRKDQYF. The full variable domain, completed using reference TRBV29-1 and TRBJ2-5, is SAVISQKPSRDICQRGTSLTIQCQVDSQVTMMFWYRQQPGQSLTLIATANQGSEATYESGFVIDKFPISRPNLTFSTLTVSNMSPEDSSIYLCSVELAGGLRKDQYFGPGTRLLVL.